The 25 T cell receptor beta chains listed next were all sequenced from one sample in a study of human T cells and chemical hapten exposure (dated by TCRdb to the early 2020s). Library preparation was by RACE. The sample was run on a NextSeq 500. TCRdb trimmed public reads at Q25 via fastp, called clones via MiXCR and kept in-frame beta chains. A single entry per CDR3 protein holds the most common genes and DNA from its merged rows. The sample table contains under 100,000 distinct CDR3 sequences; only one count was recorded for about an eighth of them. Together, the top ten hold more than 3% of the sample. What this sample's time point label stands for: patch test 2, 6 weeks after DPC sensitization. The treatment or condition label, as the study defines it: therapeutic diphenylcyclopropenone sensitization with weekly scalp DPC. The material was whole blood, obtained in connection with sensitization to the hapten diphenylcyclopropenone (DPC). Receptors originate from a woman between 40 and 55 years old with alopecia areata. Some clones in this sample may be carry-over from other donors' samples.

This clonotype was recorded many times. This chain connects TRBV20-1 to TRBJ1-1; TRBD1 is a possible D gene (6 bases). The V gene lost 1 base and the J gene lost 0 bases, with 18 bases spanning the gap. CDR1 and CDR2 (germline): DFQATT, SNEGSKA (reference sequence). The CDR3 consists of 17 residues. Written as DNA, the CDR3 is TGCAGTGCTAGAGTTCTATCAGGGGCCGGGGTGAACACTGAAGCTTTCTTT. Translation gives CSARVLSGAGVNTEAFF.

This clonotype was observed at least ten times. This chain uses TRBV28 with TRBJ1-2; tentatively, D is TRBD1 (6 bases). The V end lost 2 bases, the J end lost 5 bases, and 12 bases lay between the germline ends. Germline V gene sequence: CDR1 MDHEN, CDR2 SYDVKM. CDR3 length equals 14 residues. The CDR3 nucleotides read TGTGCCAGCAGTTTAGGCAGGGGCGATTATGGCTACACCTTC. Translating it yields CASSLGRGDYGYTF.

This clonotype was seen at least ten times. This chain connects TRBV20-1 to TRBJ1-1; D perhaps matches TRBD1 (5 bases). The V and J ends lost 5 bases and 0 bases respectively, with 7 bases between them. This CDR3 has 12 amino acids. Germline CDR1 reads DFQATT; CDR2 reads SNEGSKA (reference sequence). The CDR3 DNA reads TGCAGTGCTGGCAGGGTGAACACTGAAGCTTTCTTT. This gives the protein CSAGRVNTEAFF.

This clonotype was counted only a few times. The rearrangement uses TRBV4-1 and TRBJ2-7; D gene ambiguous. This CDR3 has 15 residues. Germline values: CDR1 MGHRA, CDR2 YSYEKL. Trimming shortened V by 5 bases and J by 6 bases, and 20 bases separated the two germline ends. CDR3 in DNA: TGCGCCAGCAGCTCCAGCTTGGGCCGGGCTCCCGAGCAGTACTTC. Amino acid sequence: CASSSSLGRAPEQYF.

This clonotype was detected only a few times. This chain links TRBV7-9 with TRBJ2-3; TRBD2 matches at 10 bases. J gave up 0 bases and V 2 bases, and 2 bases lay outside the gene matches. The germline gives CDR1 SEHNR, CDR2 FQNEAQ (reference sequence). This CDR3 is built from 16 residues. The chain's CDR3 is CASSLPLAGSTDTQYF. CDR3 sequence (DNA): TGTGCCAGCAGCTTACCACTAGCGGGGAGCACAGATACGCAGTATTTT.

This chain joins TRBV18 and TRBJ1-1, with D maybe TRBD1 (5 bases). Trimming stripped 6 bases from V and 4 bases from J, with 18 bases between. Germline CDR1 KGHSH, CDR2 LQKENI. This CDR3 is built from 15 residues. The CDR3 sequence: CASSLSEGSLTEAFF. DNA for the CDR3: TGTGCCAGCTCGCTTTCCGAGGGGAGTCTCACTGAAGCTTTCTTT.

This clonotype was counted ten times or more. The V gene is TRBV28, the J gene TRBJ2-7, with 8 bases that match TRBD1. The V gene end was trimmed by 3 bases and the J gene end by 7 bases; junction bases not matched to a gene: 2. Looked up from germline, CDR1 is MDHEN and CDR2 is SYDVKM. CDR3 length: 12 residues. The CDR3 here is CASSLWTGEQYF. The CDR3 DNA reads as TGTGCCAGCAGTTTGTGGACAGGGGAGCAGTACTTC.

This chain links TRBV27 with TRBJ1-1; D gene ambiguous. This CDR3 region has 13 residues. Trimming stripped 8 bases from V and 0 bases from J, with 10 bases between. Germline CDR1 is MNHEY and CDR2 is SMNVEV (reference sequence). Here the CDR3 reads CASRPPVNTEAFF. The CDR3 region has the DNA TGTGCCAGCCGACCACCGGTGAACACTGAAGCTTTCTTT.

The V call is TRBV7-2, the J call TRBJ2-4; TRBD2 agrees at 11 bases. V trimming: 0 bases; J trimming: 6 bases; junction bases outside the gene matches: 4. Germline CDR1 and CDR2: SGHTA and FQGNSA. This CDR3 comprises 16 residues. In nucleotides, the CDR3 is TGTGCCAGCAGCTTAGCTAGCGGGGGGGCTGTAAACATTCAGTACTTC. Translating it yields CASSLASGGAVNIQYF.

The rearrangement uses TRBV7-2 and TRBJ2-5, with a tentative D call TRBD1 (5 bases). Germline V lookup: CDR1 SGHTA, CDR2 FQGNSA. The V end lost 1 base, the J end lost 1 base, and 10 bases lay between the germline ends. This CDR3 region has 15 residues. The CDR3 is CASSLGGQGQETQYF. The CDR3 region has the DNA TGTGCCAGCAGCTTAGGTGGGCAGGGCCAAGAGACCCAGTACTTC.

This clonotype showed up just a few times. The genes are TRBV7-8 and TRBJ1-2, with 9 bases fitting TRBD1. CDR1 is SGHVS and CDR2 is FQNEAQ in the germline V gene. Trimming took 1 base from V and 7 from J; bases not matched to a gene: 4. The CDR3 has 14 amino acids. The CDR3 region has the DNA TGTGCCAGCAGCTTAGTACAGGGGGCAGGTGGCTACACCTTC. This translates into CASSLVQGAGGYTF.

The chain couples TRBV7-2 to TRBJ2-7; D is perhaps TRBD2 (6 bases). Germline V lookup: CDR1 SGHTA, CDR2 FQGNSA. This CDR3 has 17 amino acids. Between the trimmed V and J ends, which lost 2 bases and 6 bases, there was a span of 23 bases. CDR3 in DNA: TGTGCCAGCAGCTTAAAGTCCCCCGGGGGTTGGGGTCGCGAGCAGTACTTC. Amino acids: CASSLKSPGGWGREQYF. The whole variable domain, remainder taken from reference TRBV7-2 and TRBJ2-7, is GAGVSQSPSNKVTEKGKDVELRCDPISGHTALYWYRQSLGQGLEFLIYFQGNSAPDKSGLPSDRFSAERTGGSVSTLTIQRTQQEDSAVYLCASSLKSPGGWGREQYFGPGTRLTVT.

There are a few counts of this clonotype. The rearrangement joins TRBV6-6 to TRBJ2-1; no definite D call. The CDR3 sequence is 11 residues long. V lost 8 bases and J 9 bases, leaving 11 bases between the germline ends. The germline V gene encodes CDR1 MNHNY and CDR2 SVGAGI (reference sequence). The CDR3 here is CASAETSEQFF. The CDR3 coding sequence is TGTGCCAGCGCGGAGACGAGTGAGCAGTTCTTC.

The chain combines TRBV5-4 with TRBJ2-2; D possibly corresponds to TRBD1 (6 bases). Looked up from germline, CDR1 is SGHNT and CDR2 is YYREEE (reference sequence). The CDR3 loop spans 16 amino acids. The germline V and J ends were trimmed by 0 bases and 1 base, with 10 bases remaining between them. DNA for the CDR3: TGTGCCAGCAGCTTGGAGACAGGCCTGAACACCGGGGAGCTGTTTTTT. Amino acids: CASSLETGLNTGELFF.

The chain links TRBV4-3 to TRBJ1-2; possibly TRBD1 for D (5 bases). Per the germline V gene, CDR1 is LGHNA and CDR2 is YSLEER. The CDR3 has 16 amino acids. V lost 0 bases, J lost 2 bases, and 13 bases lay in between. The chain's CDR3 is CASSQEGRAGNYGYTF. CDR3 in DNA: TGCGCCAGCAGCCAAGAAGGAAGGGCAGGGAACTATGGCTACACCTTC.

The chain joins TRBV7-8 to TRBJ1-6; 9 bases agree with TRBD1. The CDR3 spans 16 residues. Germline CDR1 and CDR2: SGHVS and FQNEAQ. Germline trimming cut 7 bases from V and 10 bases from J; bases unmatched to any gene: 14. The CDR3 region is CASTLSGQGRYSPLHF. The DNA for the CDR3 is TGTGCCAGCACTCTTAGTGGACAGGGGAGGTACTCACCCCTCCACTTT.

The V gene is TRBV9, the J gene TRBJ2-1; TRBD2 aligns across 11 bases. V lost 0 bases, J lost 7 bases, and 6 bases stayed unmatched. Germline V gene data show CDR1 as SGDLS and CDR2 as YYNGEE. The CDR3 contains 16 residues. The CDR3 bases are TGTGCCAGCAGCGTAGTAACTAGCGGGAGTTCGAATGAGCAGTTCTTC. It specifies CASSVVTSGSSNEQFF.

This clonotype was counted a few times. This chain connects TRBV28 to TRBJ2-2, with TRBD2 identical over 7 bases. Trimming took 2 bases from V and 1 from J; bases not matched to a gene: 1. The CDR3 has 15 amino acids. Germline V CDR1 and CDR2: MDHEN, SYDVKM. The DNA for the CDR3 is TGTGCCAGCAGTTTACCTAGCGGGAACACCGGGGAGCTGTTTTTT. It specifies CASSLPSGNTGELFF.

This clonotype occurred many times. This chain joins TRBV4-2 and TRBJ2-2; no firm D call. V dropped 0 bases and J dropped 0 bases, with 5 bases sitting between them. CDR1 and CDR2 (germline): LGHNA, YNFKEQ. There are 15 residues in the CDR3. CDR3 bases: TGTGCCAGCAGCCAAGAATCCCCGAACACCGGGGAGCTGTTTTTT. This encodes CASSQESPNTGELFF.

The chain has TRBV11-1 and TRBJ2-3; 11 bases agree with TRBD2. V shed 5 bases and J 2 bases; nucleotides not matched to a gene: 6. In germline, CDR1 is SGHAT, CDR2 FQDESV (reference sequence). This CDR3 is 16 amino acids long. The CDR3 nucleotides are TGTGCCAGCAGCCCCGGGACTAGCGGTTCCACAGATACGCAGTATTTT. It yields the protein CASSPGTSGSTDTQYF.

This clonotype showed up just a few times. V usage is TRBV28 and J usage is TRBJ2-1; TRBD2 might be the D (6 bases). The germline V gene has CDR1 MDHEN and CDR2 SYDVKM. The ends were cut back, 5 bases at V and 0 bases at J, with 8 bases in the middle. The CDR3 totals 14 residues. For the CDR3, the DNA is TGTGCCAGCAGTGGGAGGAGCTCCTACAATGAGCAGTTCTTC. It translates to CASSGRSSYNEQFF.

This clonotype was observed many times. This chain uses TRBV7-9 with TRBJ2-1, with TRBD2 matching over 10 bases. This CDR3 has 15 amino acids. V shed 3 bases and J 5 bases; nucleotides not matched to a gene: 4. CDR1 is SEHNR and CDR2 is FQNEAQ in the germline V gene (reference sequence). CDR3 nucleotides: TGTGCCAGCAGCTTCGTCGGACTAGCGGACAATGAGCAGTTCTTC. Amino acid sequence: CASSFVGLADNEQFF.

In the case of this clonotype: The junction departs from germline at one end; a sequencing error may be responsible. The chain carries TRBV19 and TRBJ1-1; the D is unclear. Per germline, CDR1 LNHDA and CDR2 SQIVND (reference sequence). This CDR3 contains 12 residues. The CDR3 region has the DNA TGTGCCAGTAGTATTATGAACGCTGAAGCTTTCTTT. Translated: CASSIMNAEAFF.

In this sample, this clonotype turned up many times. The chain links TRBV6-2 or TRBV6-3 to TRBJ2-3; a possible D gene is TRBD2 (6 bases). The CDR3 is 14 residues long. The germline CDR1 and CDR2 sequences are MNHEY and SVGEGT. Trimming took 8 bases from V and 0 from J, leaving 12 bases between them. CDR3 amino acids: CASQGGLSTDTQYF. In nucleotides, the CDR3 is TGTGCCAGCCAGGGCGGACTAAGCACAGATACGCAGTATTTT.

This clonotype was counted ten times or more. The chain has TRBV6-2 or TRBV6-3 and TRBJ1-3; possible D gene TRBD1, 6 bases. Germline V gene sequence: CDR1 MNHEY, CDR2 SVGEGT. V lost 2 bases and J lost 0, with 14 bases in between. There are 17 residues in the CDR3. Here the CDR3 DNA reads TGTGCCAGCAGTTACCGTACGGGACATATCTCTGGAAACACCATATATTTT. Protein product: CASSYRTGHISGNTIYF.